This TCR beta chain is drawn from a study of blood T cell repertoires in COVID-19. Germline assignment: CDR1 SQVTM and CDR2 ANQGSEA. This CDR3 has 14 residues. V lost 6 bases to trimming and J lost 0 bases; unmatched junction nucleotides: 2. Produced via immunoSEQ multiplex PCR; TCRdb's table is partial and in-frame only. The sample has about 300,000 clones; over 75% are singletons. This clone was recorded once. Sequenced material: peripheral blood. The origin of this receptor is a human donor in a cohort sampled during active COVID-19. The chain couples TRBV29-1 to TRBJ2-3, with 11 bases aligning to TRBD2. The CDR3 coding sequence is TGCAGCGTGAGGACTAGCGGGAGCACAGATACGCAGTATTTT. Encoded protein: CSVRTSGSTDTQYF.